This T cell receptor beta chain is from a study of neoadjuvant anti-PD-1 for oral cavity cancer. The V and J ends lost 2 bases and 3 bases, in that order; junction bases with no gene match: 5. Germline V gene sequence: CDR1 MNHEY, CDR2 SVGAGI. The CDR3 sequence is 15 residues long. The patients had HPV-negative, locally advanced oral cavity squamous cell carcinoma. Clones were sequenced by immunoSEQ multiplex PCR, and TCRdb holds only the in-frame ones, with some missing. The sample has about 4,700 clones, 55% to 70% seen once. This clonotype was sampled from a person between 40 and 85 years old with oral cavity squamous cell carcinoma. The chain uses TRBV6-5 and TRBJ2-7; 9 nucleotides align to TRBD2. Here the sequenced sample was tumor tissue, taken before nivolumab (anti-PD-1) treatment. The CDR3: CASSYAGGGGYEQYF. In nucleotides, the CDR3 is TGTGCCAGCAGTTACGCGGGAGGGGGCGGCTACGAGCAGTACTTC.